The rows below give T cell receptor beta chains drawn from one sample of a study of blood T cell repertoires in COVID-19. The table came from immunoSEQ multiplex PCR; TCRdb's copy has only in-frame clones and leaves some out. The sample comprises 200,000 to 250,000 clones, approximately 91% of which are singletons, and less than 3.5% rests with the top ten. The material sequenced was peripheral blood. These receptors were taken from a woman aged 55-69 years with acute or convalescent COVID-19. Each CDR3 is given with its conserved first and last residue. The D gene is left open where the match is weak. Clone sizes are given selectively: once, few, many, or a class where the clone is expanded.

J gene: TRBJ2-5; D gene: TRBD2; clone size: .; V gene: TRBV19; CDR3 DNA: TGTGCCAGTAGTAAAGGACTAGCGCCGCCGGCCCAGTACTTC; CDR3 protein: CASSKGLAPPAQYF
J gene: TRBJ1-1; D gene: .; clone size: few; V gene: TRBV5-1; CDR3 DNA: TGCGCCAGCAGCTTGATAGGGGCGAACACTGAAGCTTTCTTT; CDR3 protein: CASSLIGANTEAFF
J gene: TRBJ2-7; D gene: TRBD2; clone size: .; V gene: TRBV5-1; CDR3 DNA: TGCGCCAGCTCCCGGGAGGGGTCCTACGAGCAGTACTTC; CDR3 protein: CASSREGSYEQYF
J gene: TRBJ2-7; D gene: TRBD2; clone size: .; V gene: TRBV28; CDR3 DNA: TGTGCCAGCAGTTTAAGGGCGGGGGGGGGCTACGAGCAGTACTTC; CDR3 protein: CASSLRAGGGYEQYF
J gene: TRBJ1-2; D gene: TRBD1; clone size: .; V gene: TRBV11-2; CDR3 DNA: TGTGCCAGCAGCTTAGCCGGGACAGGGAACTATGGCTACACCTTC; CDR3 protein: CASSLAGTGNYGYTF
J gene: TRBJ1-3; D gene: TRBD1; clone size: .; V gene: TRBV11-2; CDR3 DNA: TGTGCCAGCAGCTCACTACCGACAGGGTCGGGAAACACCATATATTTT; CDR3 protein: CASSSLPTGSGNTIYF
J gene: TRBJ1-1; D gene: TRBD1; clone size: .; V gene: TRBV29-1; CDR3 DNA: TGCAGCGCTACCCACCCCGCAGGGGGCTTGAACACTGAAGCTTTCTTT; CDR3 protein: CSATHPAGGLNTEAFF
J gene: TRBJ2-1; D gene: .; clone size: .; V gene: TRBV7-9; CDR3 DNA: TGTGCCAGCAAGCCTAGCGCTTCCAATGAGCAGTTCTTC; CDR3 protein: CASKPSASNEQFF
J gene: TRBJ2-7; D gene: TRBD2; clone size: .; V gene: TRBV18; CDR3 DNA: TGTGCCAGCTCACCTCCGGGACTAACCTACGAGCAGTACTTC; CDR3 protein: CASSPPGLTYEQYF
J gene: TRBJ1-5; D gene: TRBD1; clone size: .; V gene: TRBV25-1; CDR3 DNA: TGTGCCAGCAGTGGAGGGACAGGCTATAATCAGCCCCAGCATTTT; CDR3 protein: CASSGGTGYNQPQHF
J gene: TRBJ2-1; D gene: .; clone size: .; V gene: TRBV6-6; CDR3 DNA: TGTGCCAGCAGTTCGTACAGGGCAGGGTCCAATGAGCAGTTCTTC; CDR3 protein: CASSSYRAGSNEQFF
J gene: TRBJ1-5; D gene: TRBD1; clone size: .; V gene: TRBV4-2; CDR3 DNA: TGTGCCAGCAGCCAAGATAGCAGGGGGCGCCAGCCCCAGCATTTT; CDR3 protein: CASSQDSRGRQPQHF
J gene: TRBJ2-7; D gene: .; clone size: .; V gene: TRBV11-2; CDR3 DNA: TGTGCCAGCAGCGTTATTAGGACTGGGGTCTACGAGCAGTACTTC; CDR3 protein: CASSVIRTGVYEQYF
J gene: TRBJ2-7; D gene: TRBD1; clone size: few; V gene: TRBV6-1; CDR3 DNA: TGTGCCAGCAGTGATCAGGACAGGACCCGAGCCTACGAGCAGTACTTC; CDR3 protein: CASSDQDRTRAYEQYF
J gene: TRBJ1-2; D gene: .; clone size: .; V gene: TRBV10-2; CDR3 DNA: TGCGCCAGCAGTCCGTCTGGAGGGGTTTTTTCTTATGGCTACACCTTC; CDR3 protein: CASSPSGGVFSYGYTF
J gene: TRBJ1-5; D gene: .; clone size: once; V gene: TRBV6-5; CDR3 DNA: TGTGCCAGCAGTAGGAATGAGGTTAGCAATCAGCCCCAGCATTTT; CDR3 protein: CASSRNEVSNQPQHF
J gene: TRBJ1-2; D gene: .; clone size: .; V gene: TRBV7-3; CDR3 DNA: TGTGCCAGCAGCGCCGAGAGGGACTATGGCTACACCTTC; CDR3 protein: CASSAERDYGYTF
J gene: TRBJ2-3; D gene: .; clone size: .; V gene: TRBV27; CDR3 DNA: TGTGCCAGCAGTTGGAGCGGAGCATATACAGATACGCAGTATTTT; CDR3 protein: CASSWSGAYTDTQYF
J gene: TRBJ1-5; D gene: .; clone size: .; V gene: TRBV19; CDR3 DNA: TGTGCCAGTAGTATGGGAGTTCCGAAGGGCAATCAGCCCCAGCATTTT; CDR3 protein: CASSMGVPKGNQPQHF
J gene: TRBJ2-3; D gene: .; clone size: .; V gene: TRBV28; CDR3 DNA: TGTGCCAGCAGTCCCGGGGGACGAAGGCCAGATACGCAGTATTTT; CDR3 protein: CASSPGGRRPDTQYF
J gene: TRBJ1-5; D gene: TRBD1; clone size: .; V gene: TRBV28; CDR3 DNA: TGTGCCAGCAATCGGGGACAGGGCAATCAGCCCCAGCATTTT; CDR3 protein: CASNRGQGNQPQHF
J gene: TRBJ2-7; D gene: TRBD1; clone size: .; V gene: TRBV4-3; CDR3 DNA: TGCGCCAGCAGCCAAAGGACAGGGTGGGACGAGCAGTACTTC; CDR3 protein: CASSQRTGWDEQYF
J gene: TRBJ2-1; D gene: TRBD2; clone size: .; V gene: TRBV24-1; CDR3 DNA: TGTGCCACCAGTGATTTCTCCCGCGGGGGGAGCCATGAGCAGTTCTTC; CDR3 protein: CATSDFSRGGSHEQFF
J gene: TRBJ1-1; D gene: TRBD1; clone size: .; V gene: TRBV10-1; CDR3 DNA: TGCGCCAGCAGTGATTCACAGGGGTTCACTGAAGCTTTCTTT; CDR3 protein: CASSDSQGFTEAFF
J gene: TRBJ2-3; D gene: TRBD2; clone size: .; V gene: TRBV6-6; CDR3 DNA: TGTGCCAGCAGTCGCGGGACTAGCGGGGGAGTCACAGATACGCAGTATTTT; CDR3 protein: CASSRGTSGGVTDTQYF
J gene: TRBJ2-1; D gene: TRBD2; clone size: .; V gene: TRBV2; CDR3 DNA: TGTGCCAGCAGTGATCAGATTGGCGGGGGGGCCTACAATGAGCAGTTCTTC; CDR3 protein: CASSDQIGGGAYNEQFF
J gene: TRBJ2-3; D gene: TRBD2; clone size: few; V gene: TRBV27; CDR3 DNA: TGTGCCAGCAGCTGGGGACTAGCGGGAGGGCAAGATACGCAGTATTTT; CDR3 protein: CASSWGLAGGQDTQYF
J gene: TRBJ1-5; D gene: TRBD1; clone size: .; V gene: TRBV9; CDR3 DNA: TGTGCCAGCAGCGCGGGACAGGGAAACCAGCCCCAGCATTTT; CDR3 protein: CASSAGQGNQPQHF
J gene: TRBJ1-1; D gene: .; clone size: few; V gene: TRBV11-2; CDR3 DNA: TGTGCCAGCAGCTTAGTCGTCAGGAACACTGAAGCTTTCTTT; CDR3 protein: CASSLVVRNTEAFF
J gene: TRBJ2-2; D gene: .; clone size: .; V gene: TRBV3-1/TRBV3-2; CDR3 DNA: TGTGCCAGCAGCCAGAAAGCAAACACCGGGGAGCTGTTTTTT; CDR3 protein: CASSQKANTGELFF
J gene: TRBJ1-2; D gene: .; clone size: .; V gene: TRBV7-9; CDR3 DNA: TGTGCCAGCAGCTCTACCTACTCGCGCACCTTC; CDR3 protein: CASSSTYSRTF
J gene: TRBJ2-3; D gene: .; clone size: once; V gene: TRBV19; CDR3 DNA: TGTGCCAGTAGTACTCCAGGAGGGTCTAAGGCAGATACGCAGTATTTT; CDR3 protein: CASSTPGGSKADTQYF
J gene: TRBJ1-3; D gene: TRBD1; clone size: few; V gene: TRBV5-1; CDR3 DNA: TGCGCCAGCAGCCCGAGTAACAGGGGGCAAGCTGGAAACACCATATATTTT; CDR3 protein: CASSPSNRGQAGNTIYF
J gene: TRBJ1-2; D gene: .; clone size: .; V gene: TRBV7-2; CDR3 DNA: TGTGCCAGCAGCTTCCCCAGTAACTATGGCTACACCTTC; CDR3 protein: CASSFPSNYGYTF
J gene: TRBJ1-3; D gene: TRBD1; clone size: .; V gene: TRBV14; CDR3 DNA: TGTGCCAGCAGCCTGGACAGGGGGATCTCTGGAAACACCATATATTTT; CDR3 protein: CASSLDRGISGNTIYF
J gene: TRBJ1-3; D gene: .; clone size: .; V gene: TRBV4-3; CDR3 DNA: TGCGCCAGCAGCCAAGGTTACAAGGGGTCTGGAAACACCATATATTTT; CDR3 protein: CASSQGYKGSGNTIYF
J gene: TRBJ1-6; D gene: .; clone size: once; V gene: TRBV30; CDR3 DNA: TGTGCCTGGAGGTGGCAGGATAATTCACCCCTCCACTTT; CDR3 protein: CAWRWQDNSPLHF
J gene: TRBJ1-3; D gene: TRBD1; clone size: .; V gene: TRBV2; CDR3 DNA: TGTGCCAGCAGTGCACAGGGGCAGGTCGCTGGAAACACCATATATTTT; CDR3 protein: CASSAQGQVAGNTIYF
J gene: TRBJ1-1; D gene: .; clone size: .; V gene: TRBV28; CDR3 DNA: TGTGCCAGCAGGGAGGGGGGGATGAACACTGAAGCTTTCTTT; CDR3 protein: CASREGGMNTEAFF
J gene: TRBJ2-5; D gene: TRBD1; clone size: .; V gene: TRBV5-4; CDR3 DNA: TGTGCCAGCAGCTTAACGACAGGGGGACTACAAGAGACCCAGTACTTC; CDR3 protein: CASSLTTGGLQETQYF
J gene: TRBJ2-3; D gene: TRBD1; clone size: .; V gene: TRBV28; CDR3 DNA: TGTGCCAGCAGTTCGGACAGGGGGCGGGCTACGCAGTATTTT; CDR3 protein: CASSSDRGRATQYF
J gene: TRBJ1-4; D gene: .; clone size: .; V gene: TRBV20-1; CDR3 DNA: TGCAGTGCTCATAATGAAAAACTGTTTTTT; CDR3 protein: CSAHNEKLFF
J gene: TRBJ1-4; D gene: TRBD1; clone size: .; V gene: TRBV28; CDR3 DNA: TGTGCCAGCAGTCGACGAATAACAGGGGGCGAAGGAGAAAAACTGTTTTTT; CDR3 protein: CASSRRITGGEGEKLFF
J gene: TRBJ2-3; D gene: .; clone size: few; V gene: TRBV11-2; CDR3 DNA: TGTGCCAGCAGCTTAGATCCCCTAGGAGATACGCAGTATTTT; CDR3 protein: CASSLDPLGDTQYF
J gene: TRBJ1-6; D gene: TRBD1; clone size: .; V gene: TRBV19; CDR3 DNA: TGTGCCAGTAGTGCACGGGACAGCCCCACGGCCCTCCACTTT; CDR3 protein: CASSARDSPTALHF
J gene: TRBJ1-5; D gene: .; clone size: .; V gene: TRBV5-5; CDR3 DNA: TGTGCCAGCAGCCGTGGGGCGCGGGGGGATCAGCCCCAGCATTTT; CDR3 protein: CASSRGARGDQPQHF
J gene: TRBJ2-5; D gene: TRBD1; clone size: .; V gene: TRBV7-8; CDR3 DNA: TGTGCCAGCAGACCGACAGGGTCCGAGACCCAGTACTTC; CDR3 protein: CASRPTGSETQYF
J gene: TRBJ1-1; D gene: .; clone size: .; V gene: TRBV19; CDR3 DNA: TGTGCCAGTAGTATCCGGGGAGGGACCACTGAAGCTTTCTTT; CDR3 protein: CASSIRGGTTEAFF